This is a list of T cell receptor beta chains from one sample in a study of T cell responses to AZD1222 COVID-19 vaccine. Sequenced by immunoSEQ multiplex PCR; TCRdb stores in-frame clones only, minus some. The sample shows about 130,000 clones, roughly nine tenths of them seen only once. Sequenced material: peripheral blood, taken on day 0 of AZD1222 vaccination. Every receptor here comes from an adult in good health. The CDR3 runs from the conserved cysteine through the conserved F or W. The order of the fields is clone size, V gene, D gene, J gene, CDR3 DNA, CDR3 protein. The D gene is left open where the match is weak. The size field is filled for only some rows; it gives once, few, many or a size class.

>-|TRBV29-1|TRBD1|TRBJ2-6
TGCAGCGTGGTGGACAGGGCTGGGGCCAACGTCCTGACTTTC
CSVVDRAGANVLTF
>-|TRBV6-1|-|TRBJ1-6
TGTGCCAGCAGTGCCATGACAGGTACCGCGGGGAATTCACCCCTCCACTTT
CASSAMTGTAGNSPLHF
>-|TRBV28|-|TRBJ1-3
TGTGCCAGCAGCCTCACTGGGGTTATCTCTGGAAACACCATATATTTT
CASSLTGVISGNTIYF
>once|TRBV5-1|TRBD1|TRBJ1-1
TGCGCCAGCAGCCCCGGACAGGGGTTGAACACTGAAGCTTTCTTT
CASSPGQGLNTEAFF
>-|TRBV5-4|TRBD1|TRBJ2-7
TGTGCCAGCAGCCGGGACAGGGGTAGGTACGAGCAGTACTTC
CASSRDRGRYEQYF
>-|TRBV28|-|TRBJ2-4
TGTGCCAGCAGTTCCGGGGACGGCAAAAACATTCAGTACTTC
CASSSGDGKNIQYF
>few|TRBV15|-|TRBJ1-2
TGTGCCACCAGCAGAACATCACGGGGGGTTAACTATGGCTACACCTTC
CATSRTSRGVNYGYTF
>-|TRBV3-1/TRBV3-2|-|TRBJ1-1
TGTGCCAGCAGCCAACCATGGGCCGCGGAAGCTTTCTTT
CASSQPWAAEAFF
>-|TRBV9|TRBD1|TRBJ1-2
TGTGCCAGTAGTAGAAGGGACAGTCGTAATGAAGGCTACACCTTC
CASSRRDSRNEGYTF
>-|TRBV28|-|TRBJ1-4
TGTGCCAGCGGGGGGTCGCTGGGTGAAAAACTGTTTTTT
CASGGSLGEKLFF
>-|TRBV30|-|TRBJ2-6
TGTGCCTGGAGGAACTCTGGGGCCAACGTCCTGACTTTC
CAWRNSGANVLTF
>-|TRBV7-6|TRBD1|TRBJ2-7
TGTGCCAGCAGCCAAAATGGACAGGGGGTCCACGAGCAGTACTTC
CASSQNGQGVHEQYF
>few|TRBV19|TRBD1|TRBJ1-1
TGTGCCAGTAGCACACGTGCGGACAGGGGAAACACTGAAGCTTTCTTT
CASSTRADRGNTEAFF
>-|TRBV6-5|-|TRBJ2-1
TGTGCCAGCAGTCTCGAGGGGGAACACAATGAGCAGTTCTTC
CASSLEGEHNEQFF
>-|TRBV28|-|TRBJ1-5
TGTGCCAGCAGCACCGACCTCAGGGGCATTCTCCCTCAGCCCCAGCATTTT
CASSTDLRGILPQPQHF
>-|TRBV6-2/TRBV6-3|-|TRBJ1-5
TGTGCCAGCAGTTCATACGGGAATAGCAATCAGCCCCAGCATTTT
CASSSYGNSNQPQHF
>-|TRBV5-1|-|TRBJ1-6
TGCGCCAGCAGCTCCCCCCAGGGGAGCTCCTATAATTCACCCCTCCACTTT
CASSSPQGSSYNSPLHF